This T cell receptor (beta chain) was profiled in a study of blood T cell repertoires in COVID-19. The overall study: Both acute and convalescent COVID-19 samples were obtained from the United States, Italy and Spain. PBMCs, B-cell-depleted T cells, or T cells were the source of the cDNA or gDNA that made up the material.

As originally analysed: Reference gene primer amplification gave estimated nucleated cell counts. TCRdb's copy holds only in-frame clones and misses some; the assay was immunoSEQ multiplex PCR. The DNA gave D and trimming, while V, J and clone size come from that table. The sample holds approximately 300,000 clones, more than 85% seen once. Germline CDR1 reads SGDLS; CDR2 reads YYNGEE. With 0 bases removed from V and 3 bases from J, the gap between germline ends came to 13 bases. This CDR3 region has 15 residues. This rearrangement joins TRBV9 to TRBJ2-7; D is ambiguous. The material sequenced was peripheral blood. This TCR was recovered from a man under 40 with acute or convalescent COVID-19. In DNA, the CDR3 is TGTGCCAGCAGCGTAGGTGGCAATACACACTACGAGCAGTACTTC. Translated: CASSVGGNTHYEQYF.